Listed below are T cell receptor beta chains from one sample, sequenced in a study of blood T cell repertoires in COVID-19. Sequenced by immunoSEQ multiplex PCR; TCRdb stores in-frame clones only, minus some. The data show about 80,000 clones, with 65% to 85% seen just once and around 39% held by the top ten. Sequencing was performed on peripheral blood. These receptors were collected from a man older than 75 with active or convalescent COVID-19. Each CDR3 is given with its conserved first and last residue. Each record gives: J gene, V gene, CDR3 length, clone size, D gene, CDR3 DNA, CDR3 protein. A D gene is named only where the DNA matches it firmly. Rows may omit the clone size; those that give it use once, few, many or a size class.

TRBJ2-7 | TRBV19 | 14 | - | - | TGTGCCAGTGGGGGGGGCGAGCTCCCCTACGAGCAGTACTTC | CASGGGELPYEQYF
TRBJ2-1 | TRBV9 | 16 | - | - | TGTGCCAGCAGCCGCTCTTCAGCGCCTTCCTACAATGAGCAGTTCTTC | CASSRSSAPSYNEQFF
TRBJ1-5 | TRBV5-1 | 15 | - | TRBD1 | TGCGCCAGCAGCGTACGGACAGGGAGCAATCAGCCCCAGCATTTT | CASSVRTGSNQPQHF
TRBJ1-2 | TRBV12-3/TRBV12-4 | 12 | - | - | TGTGCCAGCAGTACGGAGGCCTATGGCTACACCTTC | CASSTEAYGYTF
TRBJ1-2 | TRBV6-5 | 14 | - | TRBD1 | TGTGCCAGCAGCCCCGGGACAGGGGTATCTCGCTACACCTTC | CASSPGTGVSRYTF
TRBJ1-6 | TRBV18 | 17 | - | - | TGTGCCAGCTCACCTTTCAGTCAGGGGCCCTATAATTCACCCCTCCACTTT | CASSPFSQGPYNSPLHF
TRBJ2-7 | TRBV5-5 | 14 | - | - | TGTGCCAGCAGCTTGCAGGTTTTCTCCTACGAGCAGTACTTC | CASSLQVFSYEQYF
TRBJ2-1 | TRBV6-1 | 14 | - | TRBD1 | TGTGCCAGCAGACGGTTTACAGGGGCGGCTGAGCAGTTCTTC | CASRRFTGAAEQFF
TRBJ1-1 | TRBV6-7 | 19 | - | - | TGTGCCAGCAGTTACTATAAAACAGGGTACCGTGCTGCCCTCACTGAAGCTTTCTTT | CASSYYKTGYRAALTEAFF
TRBJ2-5 | TRBV4-2 | 15 | - | TRBD2 | TGTGCCAGCAGCCTTACTAGCGGGGACCAAGAGACCCAGTACTTC | CASSLTSGDQETQYF
TRBJ2-1 | TRBV24-1 | 17 | - | TRBD2 | TGTGCCACCAGTGACCCGGGACTAGCGGGAGTTAGAAATGAGCAGTTCTTC | CATSDPGLAGVRNEQFF
TRBJ2-7 | TRBV7-2 | 14 | - | - | TGTGCCAGCAGCTTAGCGCGCACAGGGGAGGTGCAGTACTTC | CASSLARTGEVQYF
TRBJ1-2 | TRBV28 | 14 | - | TRBD1 | TGTGCCAGCAGTTTAAGGACAGGGGGCGTTGGCTACACCTTC | CASSLRTGGVGYTF
TRBJ2-1 | TRBV5-1 | 16 | - | TRBD1 | TGCGCCAGCAGCTTGGGACAGGGGACGACTTACAATGAGCAGTTCTTC | CASSLGQGTTYNEQFF
TRBJ1-1 | TRBV7-2 | 16 | - | - | TGTGCCAGCACCCTAGGAGGGGCCCGGAGAGGCACTGAAGCTTTCTTT | CASTLGGARRGTEAFF
TRBJ1-2 | TRBV5-4 | 14 | few | TRBD1 | TGTGCCAGCAGCAAGGGGGGAACAGGGGGTGGCTACACCTTC | CASSKGGTGGGYTF
TRBJ2-3 | TRBV28 | 19 | - | - | TGTGCCAGCAGTACATGGGGAATAATGGAGGTCTCCTCCACAGATACGCAGTATTTT | CASSTWGIMEVSSTDTQYF
TRBJ2-2 | TRBV2 | 15 | - | TRBD2 | TGTGCCAGCAATCCTAGCGGATCGAACACCGGGGAGCTGTTTTTT | CASNPSGSNTGELFF
TRBJ1-2 | TRBV2 | 13 | - | - | TGTGCCAGCAGTGAAGGGGCTGCGTATGGCTACACCTTC | CASSEGAAYGYTF
TRBJ2-1 | TRBV10-3 | 12 | - | - | TGTGCCATCAGTGGTCCAGAAAATGAGCAGTTCTTC | CAISGPENEQFF
TRBJ2-1 | TRBV19 | 17 | - | TRBD1 | TGTGCCAGTAGGCCCACCGGGACAGCAAGCTCCTACAATGAGCAGTTCTTC | CASRPTGTASSYNEQFF
TRBJ2-3 | TRBV5-1 | 15 | few | TRBD2 | TGCGCCAGCAGGGGGACTAGGACTAGCACAGATACGCAGTATTTT | CASRGTRTSTDTQYF
TRBJ1-3 | TRBV6-5 | 16 | few | - | TGTGCCAGCAGTTACTTTGTCCCCAGCTCTGGAAACACCATATATTTT | CASSYFVPSSGNTIYF
TRBJ2-7 | TRBV14 | 13 | - | - | TGTGCCAGCAGCCAAGACAGAGGATACGAGCAGTACTTC | CASSQDRGYEQYF
TRBJ1-4 | TRBV2 | 15 | - | - | TGTGCCAGCAAGTGGGACAAAACAACTAATGAAAAACTGTTTTTT | CASKWDKTTNEKLFF
TRBJ1-5 | TRBV6-2/TRBV6-3 | 13 | - | - | TGTGCCAGCAGTTACAGCAGCAATCAGCCCCAGCATTTT | CASSYSSNQPQHF
TRBJ1-5 | TRBV6-6 | 15 | - | - | TGTGCCAGCAGTTACTCGACCCAGGGTAATCAGCCCCAGCATTTT | CASSYSTQGNQPQHF
TRBJ2-7 | TRBV28 | 14 | - | TRBD2 | TGTGCCAGCAGTTTAGGCCTAGCGGGCTTGGAGCAGTACTTC | CASSLGLAGLEQYF
TRBJ2-2 | TRBV19 | 13 | - | TRBD1 | TGTGCCAGTAGCGGACAGGGTAACGGGGAGCTGTTTTTT | CASSGQGNGELFF
TRBJ2-5 | TRBV11-2 | 16 | once | TRBD2 | TGTGCCAGCAGCTTAGCGTTAGCGGGAGGGCAAGAGACCCAGTACTTC | CASSLALAGGQETQYF
TRBJ1-1 | TRBV29-1 | 14 | few | TRBD1 | TGCAGCGTATCATCCGGGACAGGGGGCACCCTTCCTTTCTTT | CSVSSGTGGTLPFF
TRBJ1-2 | TRBV29-1 | 14 | - | - | TGCAGCGTTGTGGTGTCCGGGGGGCCTAGAGGCTACACCTTC | CSVVVSGGPRGYTF